The sequence of this TCR beta chain was determined in a study of T cells after yellow fever vaccination. Using its own MiXCR run on the 5' RACE reads, TCRdb lists one record per CDR3 protein. This table holds about 630,000 distinct CDR3 sequences, about 12% found once. This clonotype was seen a handful of times. Trimming took 3 bases from V and 10 from J, leaving 11 bases between them. CDR1 is KGHDR and CDR2 is SFDVKD in the germline V gene. The CDR3 covers 12 residues. The V call is TRBV24-1, the J call TRBJ1-1; no reliable D call. This TCR came from a man aged 25-45 years who received the YFV17D yellow fever vaccine. Sequencing was performed on PBMCs, taken on the day of the yellow fever booster vaccination. This chain's CDR3 is CATSDSEMRAFF. The CDR3 nucleotides read TGTGCCACCAGTGATAGTGAGATGAGAGCTTTCTTT.